These T cell receptor beta chains were read from a single sample in a study of T cell repertoires in cytomegalovirus infection. TCRdb used MiXCR to reprocess the reads, holding one entry per CDR3 protein. Of 550,000 to 700,000 distinct CDR3 sequences listed, approximately 40% are singletons. These receptors have no identified antigens. The sample in question was cultured PBMCs, obtained from culture after CMV antigen stimulation. These receptor sequences come from a human donor in good health (CMV status not recorded). Some clones in this sample may be carry-over from other donors' samples. Both conserved end residues are part of each CDR3. The D gene is left open where the match is weak. Part of the rows lack a size; the others show once, few, many or a class for expanded clones.

J gene,V gene,clone size,D gene,CDR3 DNA,CDR3 protein
TRBJ2-1,TRBV19,few,TRBD1,TGTGCCAGTAGTACGGGACAGTTTAGGCGCAATGAGCAGTTCTTC,CASSTGQFRRNEQFF
TRBJ1-4,TRBV7-2,many,.,TGTGCCAGCAGCTTCCGGCAGCCTAATGAAAAACTGTTTTTT,CASSFRQPNEKLFF
TRBJ1-1,TRBV6-6,few,.,TGTGCCAGCAGTGGGACCCTCGGCACTGAAGCTTTCTTT,CASSGTLGTEAFF
TRBJ1-6,TRBV27,few,.,TGTGCCAGCAGTTTATCAGCGGGAATGGAGTCACCCCTCCACTTT,CASSLSAGMESPLHF
TRBJ2-7,TRBV27,.,.,TGTGCCAGCAGGGCCTCGGGGGGCCGCTTCTCCTACGAGCAGTACTTC,CASRASGGRFSYEQYF
TRBJ2-7,TRBV7-2,.,TRBD2,TGTGCCAGCAGCCACAGCGGGAGAGGGTACGAGCAGTACTTC,CASSHSGRGYEQYF
TRBJ2-1,TRBV12-3/TRBV12-4,.,.,TGTGCCAGCAGTTTAATAGAAAGTGGAGTTGGTGAGCAGTTCTTC,CASSLIESGVGEQFF
TRBJ2-3,TRBV7-8,few,TRBD2,TGTGCCAGCAGCTTCCGAACTCCGACTAGCGACACAGATACGCAGTATTTT,CASSFRTPTSDTDTQYF
TRBJ2-2,TRBV7-2,.,.,TGTGCCAGCAGCCGACCCACTAGCACCGGGGAGCTGTTTTTT,CASSRPTSTGELFF
TRBJ2-3,TRBV27,.,TRBD2,TGTGCCAGCAGTTCCCGGGGACTAGCGGGGTCAGATACGCAGTATTTT,CASSSRGLAGSDTQYF
TRBJ2-1,TRBV6-8,.,TRBD1,TGTGCCAGCAGTCAAACAGGGGACAATGAGCAGTTCTTC,CASSQTGDNEQFF
TRBJ2-5,TRBV12-3/TRBV12-4,.,.,TGTGCCAGCAGTTCCCAAGCCTTAAAAGAGACCCAGTACTTC,CASSSQALKETQYF
TRBJ2-7,TRBV20-1,.,TRBD1,TGCAGTGCCCGCCCCCCGGGACAGGGGGCCGAGCAGTACTTC,CSARPPGQGAEQYF
TRBJ1-2,TRBV5-1,.,.,TGCGCCAGCAGCTCCGGGACGGCTATACCCGATGGCTACACCTTC,CASSSGTAIPDGYTF
TRBJ2-1,TRBV7-8,few,TRBD2,TGTGCCAGCAGCTTATTGGGACTATTAAATGAGCAGTTCTTC,CASSLLGLLNEQFF
TRBJ2-5,TRBV27,few,.,TGTGCCAGCAGAGCACTAGTTGGAGAGACCCAGTACTTC,CASRALVGETQYF
TRBJ2-1,TRBV7-6,few,TRBD2,TGTGCCAGCAGCTTACGAGGGACTAGCGGGGGTAATGAGCAGTTCTTC,CASSLRGTSGGNEQFF
TRBJ1-1,TRBV7-2,few,.,TGTGCCAGCAGCTTATACGAGAGTAGCACTGAAGCTTTCTTT,CASSLYESSTEAFF
TRBJ2-5,TRBV11-2,few,TRBD2,TGTGCCAGCAGCTCTTCGGGGGGGCCGATGGAGACCCAGTACTTC,CASSSSGGPMETQYF
TRBJ2-7,TRBV12-3/TRBV12-4,few,.,TGTGCCAGCAGTCCTCTCCGGGGGCCCGCCTACGAGCAGTACTTC,CASSPLRGPAYEQYF
TRBJ2-7,TRBV10-3,few,TRBD2,TGTGCCATCAGTGAGTCGGGACTAGCGAGCTACGAGCAGTACTTC,CAISESGLASYEQYF
TRBJ1-2,TRBV7-6,few,.,TGTGCCAGCAGCCCGGACCCCTACTATGGCTACACCTTC,CASSPDPYYGYTF
TRBJ1-5,TRBV6-2/TRBV6-3,.,.,TGTGCCAGCAGATCCGTACCGGGGGGCAATCAGCCCCAGCATTTT,CASRSVPGGNQPQHF
TRBJ1-1,TRBV7-2,few,.,TGTGCCAGCAGCCGACAGTCGAACACTGAAGCTTTCTTT,CASSRQSNTEAFF
TRBJ2-5,TRBV20-1,.,.,TGCAGTGCCCGGAACTGGGACTTCCTAAAAGAGACCCAGTACTTC,CSARNWDFLKETQYF
TRBJ2-7,TRBV28,.,TRBD1,TGTGCCAGCAGACCTACCGGGACAGGGGGTACCTACGAGCAGTACTTC,CASRPTGTGGTYEQYF
TRBJ1-2,TRBV7-2,.,.,TGTGCCAGCAGCTATCTACAGGGTGACGGCTACACCTTC,CASSYLQGDGYTF
TRBJ2-1,TRBV29-1,.,TRBD1,TGCAGTTCGGGACAGTACAATGAGCAGTTCTTC,CSSGQYNEQFF
TRBJ2-3,TRBV5-6,.,.,TGTGCCAGCAGGGACTCTCGCAAGCGTGGGGTTCTAACAGATACGCAGTATTTT,CASRDSRKRGVLTDTQYF
TRBJ2-7,TRBV6-2/TRBV6-3,.,.,TGTGCCACAAAACGACTAGTCCCCTACGAGCAGTACTTC,CATKRLVPYEQYF
TRBJ2-1,TRBV7-2,few,TRBD1,TGTGCCAGCAGCTTAGCCCCGACAGGGAACAATGAGCAGTTCTTC,CASSLAPTGNNEQFF
TRBJ2-7,TRBV20-1,.,.,TGCAGTGCTAGAGTCGCAGGTTCCTACGAGCAGTACTTC,CSARVAGSYEQYF
TRBJ2-1,TRBV6-6,.,.,TGTGCCAGCAGGATTGGGGTAGTCGGTGAGCAGTTCTTC,CASRIGVVGEQFF
TRBJ2-1,TRBV7-2,.,.,TGTGCCAGCCCGCGAAGGGGGAGCAATGAGCAGTTCTTC,CASPRRGSNEQFF
TRBJ2-3,TRBV12-3/TRBV12-4,few,TRBD2,TGTGCCAGCAGTTACTGGACTAGCGGGGGGTCTTCGTATTTT,CASSYWTSGGSSYF
TRBJ2-5,TRBV7-2,many,.,TGTGCCAGCAGCAGGGGGCTAGCGGGCCAAGAGACCCAGTACTTC,CASSRGLAGQETQYF
TRBJ2-3,TRBV7-2,.,.,TGTGCCAGCAGCGCCCTAGAGGCTACGCAGTATTTT,CASSALEATQYF
TRBJ2-1,TRBV7-8,few,.,TGTGCCAGCAGCTCCCTAGTAAACTACAATGAGCAGTTCTTC,CASSSLVNYNEQFF
TRBJ2-7,TRBV25-1,.,TRBD2,TGTGCCAGCCGCGGGAGCGAGCAGTACTTC,CASRGSEQYF
TRBJ1-4,TRBV7-6,.,TRBD1,TGTGCCAGCAGCGCCGGGGACAGGGGCGCTAATGAAAAACTGTTTTTT,CASSAGDRGANEKLFF
TRBJ2-7,TRBV7-8,many,.,TGTGCCAGCAGCTCTAAAGGGAGGTGGTACGAGCAGTACTTC,CASSSKGRWYEQYF
TRBJ2-7,TRBV7-2,.,TRBD2,TGTGCCAGCAGCTTAGGTGGAGCGGGAGGGCAAAACGAGCAGTACTTC,CASSLGGAGGQNEQYF
TRBJ2-4,TRBV29-1,.,TRBD2,TGCAGCGTTGAAGGGGGGAGGGCCCCTGGAAACATTCAGTACTTC,CSVEGGRAPGNIQYF
TRBJ1-2,TRBV20-1,.,.,TGCAGTGCCGCCGCACCCGGACAGCACTATGGCTACACCTTC,CSAAAPGQHYGYTF
TRBJ1-4,TRBV7-9,.,.,TGTGCCAGCAGCGACCGGGCCGCAAATGAAAAACTGTTTTTT,CASSDRAANEKLFF
TRBJ1-5,TRBV18,.,.,TGTGCCAGCTCACCGACCCCTGGGGGTCAGCCCCAGCATTTT,CASSPTPGGQPQHF
TRBJ2-5,TRBV6-1,few,.,TGTGCCAGCAGTGTATCCCAGGGTGGGGCCCAAGAGACCCAGTACTTC,CASSVSQGGAQETQYF
TRBJ1-2,TRBV29-1,.,.,TGCAGCGTTGCTGGGCCAGGGGGCTACACCTTC,CSVAGPGGYTF
TRBJ2-2,TRBV7-9,.,.,TGTGCCAGCAGCGGAAACAGGGCCCCCGGGGAGCTGTTTTTT,CASSGNRAPGELFF
TRBJ2-3,TRBV7-9,few,.,TGTGCCAGCAGCCGCAATGGGTACACAGATACGCAGTATTTT,CASSRNGYTDTQYF
TRBJ2-3,TRBV6-2/TRBV6-3,many,TRBD2,TGTGCCAGCAGTTACTCGCCTAGCGGGACGACTAGCACAGATACGCAGTATTTT,CASSYSPSGTTSTDTQYF
TRBJ2-7,TRBV7-6,.,.,TGTGCCAGCAGTCAGGGCGTCGTGGGCGAGCAGTACTTC,CASSQGVVGEQYF
TRBJ1-2,TRBV15,few,.,TGTGCCACCAGCAGATCTGGAGTGCAGGGCTACACCTTC,CATSRSGVQGYTF
TRBJ1-1,TRBV10-3,few,TRBD1,TGTGCCACGGCGGGCCTGGGACAGGGAGGTGAAGCTTTCTTT,CATAGLGQGGEAFF
TRBJ2-5,TRBV11-2,few,TRBD2,TGTGCCAGCAGCTTAGACGGGAGGGCCGCGGAGACCCAGTACTTC,CASSLDGRAAETQYF